This TCR beta chain was profiled in a study of blood T cell repertoires in COVID-19. About the research overall: Collection of acute and convalescent COVID-19 samples took place in the United States, Italy and Spain. Sample material is recorded as cDNA or gDNA derived from T cells, B-cell-depleted T cells, or PBMCs.

The CDR3 totals 14 residues. Unmatched junction bases numbered 5, after V lost 0 bases and J lost 8 bases. Germline V gene lookup returns CDR1 SGDLS and CDR2 YYNGEE. In the original processing: Amplification of reference gene primers provided the estimated nucleated cell counts. Here immunoSEQ multiplex PCR was the method, and the copy in TCRdb shows in-frame clones only, minus some. V and J calls and clone size are copied from that table; D and trimming were computed from the DNA. The sample gives roughly 180,000 clones, less than 85% of which show up once; approximately 7.1% is in the top ten. This receptor was taken from a human donor in a cohort sampled during active COVID-19. The specimen was peripheral blood. This sequence joins TRBV9 and TRBJ1-2, with TRBD1 identical over 9 bases. The CDR3 coding sequence is TGTGCCAGCAGCGTAGGGGACAGGGCGACGGGCTACACCTTC. This gives the protein CASSVGDRATGYTF. The entire variable domain, with the rest obtained from reference TRBV9 and TRBJ1-2, is as follows: DSGVTQTPKHLITATGQRVTLRCSPRSGDLSVYWYQQSLDQGLQFLIQYYNGEERAKGNILERFSAQQFPDLHSELNLSSLELGDSALYFCASSVGDRATGYTFGSGTRLTVV.